Sequencing of this TCR beta chain was carried out in a study of neurological immune-mediated disorders (dated by TCRdb to the late 2010s). At the level of the whole study: Among the roughly 35 multiple sclerosis patients, about 31 had relapsing-remitting MS and 3 had secondary progressive MS. The study compared peripheral blood TCR-beta repertoires of HTLV-I-associated myelopathy (HAM/TSP) patients, multiple sclerosis patients and healthy controls using UMI-based sequencing. Longitudinal samples, technical triplicates and paired sorted CD4+ and CD8+ T-cell subsets, alongside PBMC samples, were included among the roughly 100 TCR-beta libraries. Of the 65 to 70 subjects in the cohort, about 14 were HAM/TSP patients, about 34 were multiple sclerosis patients, and around 20 were healthy controls. Overall study results and their limits: No association of the MS cluster with clinical or MRI features was observed, and the need for larger cohorts was stated by the authors. Repertoires from 18 of 34 MS patients were grouped by phylogenetic analysis into a cluster of related CDR3 sequences, suggesting a possible repertoire-level signature. TCR clonal expansion was highest in HAM/TSP patients and lowest in MS patients, with MS patients falling below even healthy controls. No identical CDR3 amino acid sequences were shared among expanded clones across subjects, suggesting private TCR-beta repertoires in all groups.

This clonotype was observed many times. Its antigen is still unknown. No base quality values were provided; no much bigger clone lies one nucleotide off. CDR1 and CDR2, looked up from the germline V gene (reference sequence), are SEHNR and FQNEAQ. Clipping removes 3 bases from V and 6 bases from J, with 3 as the unmatched junction base count. Its CDR3 holds 14 amino acids, cysteine through phenylalanine. The retained sequence is limited to the CDR3, 42 bases, with the frame set at the first base. cDNA was synthesized by template-switch 5'RACE using a primer with a 10-nucleotide random unique molecular identifier that tagged each TCR transcript. Each sequencing run produced over 160 million TCR-beta sequences covering 15-18 subjects. The RNeasy kit was used to extract total RNA. Using the KAPA Real-time Library Amplification kit, TCR-beta VDJ regions were amplified with primers for the TCR constant region and the 5'RACE anchor. A first PCR added sample indexes and Illumina adaptors, after which a second PCR increased the library yield. After Ampure bead purification, the TCR product of roughly 650 bp was size-selected on a 2% E-gel SizeSelection system. Before pooling, library quality was checked on a Bioanalyzer, concentration was measured with Qubit, and libraries were quantified with the Kapa Library Quantification kit. An Illumina HiSeq 2500 sequenced the libraries paired-end 2 x 150 bp. To increase sequence diversity, about 25-31% phiX was spiked into each library pool. The authors processed their data as follows. Quality-filtered reads were processed with the UMI-based MiGEC pipeline, which removed over 75% of raw TCR sequences during error correction. IMGT germline references were used for alignment of VDJ genes, and clonotypes were defined by a unique CDR3 amino acid sequence together with V-J genes. Clonal expansion, Shannon diversity and CDR3 relatedness (CalcPairwiseDistances, ClusterSamples) were evaluated with VDJtools, and phylogenetic trees were built with CLCbio workbench. A clone was classed as expanded if it had 8 or more unique UMIs, a cutoff based on coefficient-of-variation modelling across technical triplicates. Using fastp at Q25 and MiXCR, TCRdb reprocessed the public reads and kept productive beta chains. Records with the same CDR3 protein are collapsed into one entry carrying the most frequent genes and DNA. The V and J calls were determined by TCRdb, not by the authors. A total of about 82,000 distinct CDR3 sequences appear in this sample, 2.5% to 3% of them only once. 0.9% to 1.4% of the sample goes to the ten largest clones.

Libraries from unsorted PBMCs were made from 2 million PBMCs kept in RNAlater at -80 degrees C until RNA extraction. The multiple sclerosis patients were enrolled in a US clinical protocol that evaluated disease progression with magnetic resonance imaging. Peripheral blood was subjected to Ficoll-Hypaque density gradient centrifugation to isolate PBMCs, which were then cryopreserved in liquid nitrogen. The TCR originated in a woman aged 25 to 39 with multiple sclerosis. Specimen: PBMCs. The sequence joins TRBV7-9 to TRBJ2-1, with 9 junctional bases fitting TRBD2. The DNA sequence follows: TGTGCCAGCAGCTTCATGACTAGCGGCAATGAGCAGTTCTTC. Its protein is CASSFMTSGNEQFF. With the portions outside the CDR3 filled from the reference TRBV7-9 and TRBJ2-1 genes, the complete variable region becomes DTGVSQNPRHKITKRGQNVTFRCDPISEHNRLYWYRQTLGQGPEFLTYFQNEAQLEKSRLLSDRFSAERPKGSFSTLEIQRTEQGDSAMYLCASSFMTSGNEQFFGPGTRLTVL.